The present T cell receptor (beta chain) was sequenced within a study of cytomegalovirus exposure and HLA in healthy donors. Study outcomes and limitations: Roughly uniform depth of sequencing across donors was assumed in presence/absence analyses. Cytomegalovirus status, reportedly, was diagnosed with high specificity and sensitivity by the classifier.

The length of the CDR3 is 12 residues. V gave up 0 bases and J gave up 8 bases, with 7 bases separating them. Germline V gene sequence: CDR1 LNHNV, CDR2 YYDKDF (reference sequence). As concerns this clone: The antigen remains undetermined.

With 60 Vbeta and 13 Jbeta primers, the PCR was carried out. Repertoires were generated with immunoSEQ multiplex PCR, while TCRdb's copy carries only in-frame clones and drops some. The sample holds 130,000 to 150,000 clones; 72% are singletons and the top ten take approximately 2.1%. The rearrangement uses TRBV15 and TRBJ1-2; D uncertain. This receptor was obtained from a man in his forties in good health and CMV-seronegative. Sequenced input: PBMCs. This CDR3 reads CATSRDLAGYTF. The CDR3 DNA reads TGTGCCACCAGCAGAGATCTGGCAGGCTACACCTTC.